This is a list of T cell receptor beta chains from one sample in a study of cytomegalovirus exposure and HLA in healthy donors. Sequencing was performed with immunoSEQ multiplex PCR; in TCRdb, only in-frame clones are kept and a portion is missing. The top ten hold about 1.8% of the sample, which has approximately 220,000 clones, about 79% seen once. Sequencing used PBMCs. The receptors originated from a man younger than 35 in good health and CMV-seronegative. The CDR3 runs from the conserved cysteine through the conserved F or W. The D gene is left open where the match is weak. Part of the rows lack a size; the others show once, few, many or a class for expanded clones.

clone_size j_call v_call d_call cdr3_nt cdr3_aa
. TRBJ2-2 TRBV12-5 TRBD2 TGTGCTAGTGGTTTGGTACGGGGAAGGGGACTAGCGGGGGACGCGAACACCGGGGAGCTGTTTTTT CASGLVRGRGLAGDANTGELFF
. TRBJ1-5 TRBV7-2 TRBD1 TGTGCCAGCAGCTTCGGGACAGGGGGTTATCAGCCCCAGCATTTT CASSFGTGGYQPQHF
. TRBJ2-7 TRBV7-3 TRBD1 TGTGCCAGCAGCCGGACAGGGGGGTTCCCCTACGAGCAGTACTTC CASSRTGGFPYEQYF
few TRBJ2-5 TRBV12-5 TRBD1 TGTGCTAGTGGTTTGTCTCTTTCCGTTAGGACAGGGAAGAATACGGAATCGGAGACCCAGTACTTC CASGLSLSVRTGKNTESETQYF
once TRBJ2-2 TRBV16 TRBD1 TGTGCCAGCAGCCAATGGGACAGGGGGACCGGGGAGCTGTTTTTT CASSQWDRGTGELFF
once TRBJ2-4 TRBV15 TRBD2 TGTGCCACCAGCAGAGATGGGGAGGGCCGAGCCAAAAACATTCAGTACTTC CATSRDGEGRAKNIQYF
. TRBJ2-3 TRBV6-5 . TGTGCCAGCAGTTACTCGAGAACAGGGAGCACAGATACGCAGTATTTT CASSYSRTGSTDTQYF
. TRBJ1-1 TRBV11-3 . TGTGCCAGCAGCTCGGAGGAACTAGCAGGGACTGAAGCTTTCTTT CASSSEELAGTEAFF
once TRBJ1-1 TRBV19 . TGTGCCAGTAGTATAGATGAGGACACTGAAGCTTTCTTT CASSIDEDTEAFF
. TRBJ1-1 TRBV6-5 TRBD1 TGTGCCAGCAGTTACTCGGGACAGGGGACTGAAGCTTTCTTT CASSYSGQGTEAFF
. TRBJ1-3 TRBV25-1 . TGTGCCAGCAGTGAATACGGACATACCTCTGGAAACACCATATATTTT CASSEYGHTSGNTIYF
. TRBJ1-1 TRBV4-3 . TGCGCCAGCAGCCAAGGGTTGGTGGGGGGTCGATGCTCGGCTTTCTTT CASSQGLVGGRCSAFF
few TRBJ1-5 TRBV19 . TGTGCCAGTCGGTGGGAGTTTTCTAGCAATCAGCCCCAGCATTTT CASRWEFSSNQPQHF
. TRBJ2-5 TRBV6-1 . TGTGCCAGCAGTTGGGAGAAGACCCAGTACTTC CASSWEKTQYF
. TRBJ2-1 TRBV5-4 TRBD2 TGTGCCAGCAGCTCTAGCGGGGGGCTTTACAATGAGCAGTTCTTC CASSSSGGLYNEQFF
. TRBJ2-1 TRBV5-1 . TGCGCCAGCTCTTCGGTGGAGGCTCTGGATGAGCAGTTCTTC CASSSVEALDEQFF
once TRBJ2-7 TRBV18 TRBD1 TGTGCCAGCTCCCCCGGGACAGGATACGAGCAGTACTTC CASSPGTGYEQYF
once TRBJ2-7 TRBV15 . TGTGCCACCAGCAGGGGAGGGGACGGGACATCCGAGCAGTACTTC CATSRGGDGTSEQYF
. TRBJ2-2 TRBV6-6 . TGTGCCAGCAGTTACTCGATTGCAGCGAACACCGGGGAGCTGTTTTTT CASSYSIAANTGELFF
. TRBJ1-5 TRBV2 . TGTGCCAGCAGTGAAACCTACAGGTTTAGCAATCAGCCCCAGCATTTT CASSETYRFSNQPQHF
few TRBJ1-1 TRBV4-1 . TGCGCCAGCAGCCAAGGTACCACGGTGAACACTGAAGCTTTCTTT CASSQGTTVNTEAFF
. TRBJ1-2 TRBV27 TRBD1 TGTGCCAGCAGTTTAAGTTGGGACAGGGGAAACTATGACTACACCTTC CASSLSWDRGNYDYTF
few TRBJ1-6 TRBV30 . TGTGCCTGGAGTGTACAGGGTAATTCACCCCTCCACTTT CAWSVQGNSPLHF
. TRBJ2-4 TRBV28 . TGTGCCAGCAGTAAATACAGGGTAACTCAGTACTTC CASSKYRVTQYF
. TRBJ2-1 TRBV9 TRBD1 TGTGCCAGCAGCGCCCAAATCCGGGACAGGAGAGTAAATGAGCAGTTCTTC CASSAQIRDRRVNEQFF
. TRBJ2-2 TRBV6-1 . TGTGCCAGCAGTGAGCAGGGTGCGAACACCGGGGAGCTGTTTTTT CASSEQGANTGELFF
. TRBJ1-1 TRBV30 TRBD1 TGTGCCTGGAGTGTAGGAGACAGGGATGGCACTGAAGCTTTCTTT CAWSVGDRDGTEAFF
. TRBJ1-5 TRBV7-6 . TGTGCCAGCAGCCGGGGGGTATCCAATCAGCCCCAGCATTTT CASSRGVSNQPQHF
. TRBJ1-5 TRBV5-5 TRBD1 TGTGCCAGCAGCTGGACAGGGGAGAGCAATCAGCCCCAGCATTTT CASSWTGESNQPQHF
. TRBJ1-1 TRBV2 . TGTGCCAGCAGTGAATTGGGGCTGAACACTGAAGCTTTCTTT CASSELGLNTEAFF
. TRBJ2-1 TRBV30 TRBD2 TGTGCCTGGAGTGGGACTAGCGGGGGACCTACAAGCCAGTTCTTC CAWSGTSGGPTSQFF
. TRBJ2-3 TRBV4-2 TRBD1 TGTGCCAGCAGCCTAGGACAGGCTCTCTTCACAGATACGCAGTATTTT CASSLGQALFTDTQYF
. TRBJ2-5 TRBV30 TRBD2 TGTGCCTGGAGTGGCGGGACTAGCCTGCAAGAGACCCAGTACTTC CAWSGGTSLQETQYF
. TRBJ1-2 TRBV5-4 . TGTGCCAGCAGCCCCAAGGGGCCTACTGTGGATGGCTACACCTTC CASSPKGPTVDGYTF
. TRBJ2-1 TRBV7-3 . TGTGCCAGCAGCTCCATGGTCCCCGGACTCAATGAGCAGTTCTTC CASSSMVPGLNEQFF
. TRBJ1-2 TRBV5-8 TRBD1 TGTGCCAGCAGCCCCCGGGCCGGCCGGGACAGGGTACAAGGCTACACCTTC CASSPRAGRDRVQGYTF
once TRBJ1-2 TRBV27 . TGTGCCAGCAGACGACAGAGCCCGAACTATGGCTACACCTTC CASRRQSPNYGYTF
. TRBJ2-7 TRBV25-1 . TGTGCCAGCAGTGACAGGGATCCCTACGAGCAGTACTTC CASSDRDPYEQYF
. TRBJ2-5 TRBV7-3 . TGTGCCAGCAGCCCCGGGGGGCAGGGCGGGGAGACCCAGTACTTC CASSPGGQGGETQYF
. TRBJ2-3 TRBV6-5 . TGTGCCAGCGGCGGGATTCATACGCAGTATTTT CASGGIHTQYF
. TRBJ2-7 TRBV6-6 . TGTGCCAGCAGTTATCCCCCGGGGGACGAGCAGTACTTC CASSYPPGDEQYF
once TRBJ2-7 TRBV6-1 . TGTGCCAGCAGGGAGCGATCCTACGAGCAGTACTTC CASRERSYEQYF
. TRBJ1-4 TRBV4-3 TRBD1 TGCGCCAGCAGCCAAGATTATGGGACAGGGGGCGAGATTGGTGAAAAACTGTTTTTT CASSQDYGTGGEIGEKLFF
few TRBJ1-4 TRBV11-2 TRBD1 TGTGCCAGCAGCATACAGGGGGCGTGGGAAAAACTGTTTTTT CASSIQGAWEKLFF
. TRBJ2-7 TRBV7-9 TRBD1 TGTGCCAGCAGCTCGGGACAGGAATACCCCCCCTACGAGCAGTACTTC CASSSGQEYPPYEQYF
. TRBJ2-3 TRBV9 . TGTGCCAGCAGCGTAGATAGGTGGGGCAGCACAGATACGCAGTATTTT CASSVDRWGSTDTQYF
. TRBJ2-7 TRBV5-1 . TGCGCCAGCAGCCGGGATAACTACGAGCAGTACTTC CASSRDNYEQYF
. TRBJ1-1 TRBV7-2 TRBD1 TGTGCCAGCAGCACCTGGACAGGGGGAGGCACTGAAGCTTTCTTT CASSTWTGGGTEAFF
. TRBJ1-4 TRBV7-2 . TGTGCCAGCAGCTCAGGGCAATGGGGTGAAAAACTGTTTTTT CASSSGQWGEKLFF
. TRBJ2-3 TRBV7-9 . TGTGCCAGCAGCTTAACAGAAACAGGGAAGGGCTCAGATACGCAGTATTTT CASSLTETGKGSDTQYF
once TRBJ1-1 TRBV5-1 . TGCGCCAGCAGCTCCCACGTCGGCACTGAAGCTTTCTTT CASSSHVGTEAFF
. TRBJ2-1 TRBV27 TRBD2 TGTGCCAGCAGTTGGCGAGCGGGAGATAACTCCTACAATGAGCAGTTCTTC CASSWRAGDNSYNEQFF
. TRBJ2-7 TRBV18 . TGTGCCAGCTCTCAAAACAGGGACGAGCAGTACTTC CASSQNRDEQYF
. TRBJ2-7 TRBV7-9 TRBD2 TGTGCCATAGGACTAGCGGGAGCCGAGCAGTACTTC CAIGLAGAEQYF
. TRBJ2-1 TRBV7-8 TRBD2 TGTGCCAGCAAGAGACCGACTAGCGGGGGGGCCTACAATGAGCAGTTCTTC CASKRPTSGGAYNEQFF
. TRBJ1-1 TRBV5-5 . TGTGCCAGCAGCTTGGAAGACTGGACAGACACTGAAGCTTTCTTT CASSLEDWTDTEAFF
. TRBJ2-1 TRBV7-9 TRBD2 TGTGCCAGCAGCTTAGTCGTGACTAGCCCGAGGGATGAGCAGTTCTTC CASSLVVTSPRDEQFF
. TRBJ1-4 TRBV7-9 . TGTGCCAGCAGGGACAACGGTGAAAAACTGTTTTTT CASRDNGEKLFF
. TRBJ2-3 TRBV5-1 TRBD1 TGCGCCAGCAGCGGGACAGGGGTTTCTAGCACAGATACGCAGTATTTT CASSGTGVSSTDTQYF